The clone carrying this T cell receptor beta chain was found a few times. It was with unique molecular identifiers that the TCRbeta library was prepared. TCRdb itself ran the PCR reads through MiXCR, one entry per CDR3 protein. The sample lists 450,000 to 500,000 distinct CDR3 sequences, under 15% occurring once. This sample stems from a study of T-cell reconstitution after alpha-beta-depleted transplantation in children. The CDR3 is made up of 15 amino acids. Germline CDR1 reads DFQATT; CDR2 reads SNEGSKA (reference sequence). V lost 2 bases and J 3 bases, leaving 14 bases between the germline ends. The chain uses TRBV20-1 and TRBJ2-1, with TRBD2 as a possible D gene (5 bases). Material: PBMCs from the stem cell graft donor, obtained from the stem cell graft. The source is a human donor who donated a stem cell graft to a child with combined immunodeficiency. The CDR3 nucleotides read TGCAGTGCTAGACCCTCCGGACTGGACTACAATGAGCAGTTCTTC. Its protein is CSARPSGLDYNEQFF.